The 29 T cell receptor beta chains listed next were all sequenced from one sample in a study of human T cells and chemical hapten exposure. This sample's time point: patch test 1, 2 weeks after DPC sensitization. As to treatment: therapeutic diphenylcyclopropenone sensitization with weekly scalp DPC. MiXCR, applied by TCRdb to the RACE reads, yields one record per CDR3 protein. The sample yields about 60,000 distinct CDR3 sequences, roughly a tenth seen once. Here the sequenced sample was whole blood, taken in connection with sensitization to the hapten diphenylcyclopropenone (DPC). These receptors were taken from a woman in her thirties or forties with alopecia areata. Some clones in this sample may be carry-over from other donors' samples.

This clonotype was seen many times. This chain connects TRBV7-7 to TRBJ2-1, with 10 bases aligning to TRBD2. CDR3 length equals 14 residues. Germline CDR1 reads SSHAT; CDR2 reads FNYEAQ (reference sequence). V shed 5 bases, J shed 7 bases, and the junction held 5 bases outside the gene matches. The CDR3: CASSPALAGNEQFF. The CDR3, as DNA: TGTGCCAGCAGCCCAGCACTAGCGGGGAATGAGCAGTTCTTC.

In regard to this clonotype: A much larger clone lies one base from this, so it may be a read error. The gene calls are TRBV20-1 and TRBJ2-3; 11 bases fit TRBD2. This CDR3 is 15 amino acids long. V lost 5 bases and J lost 3; bases outside the gene matches: 7. Per the germline V gene, CDR1 is DFQATT and CDR2 is SNEGSKA (reference sequence). CDR3 coding DNA: TGCAGTGCTCTATCTAGCGGGGGGAGTACAGATACGCAGTATTTT. It translates to CSALSSGGSTDTQYF.

The rearrangement uses TRBV6-1 and TRBJ1-1; a possible D gene is TRBD1 (5 bases). V was shortened by 7 bases and J by 0 bases, with 12 bases between the two germline ends. This CDR3 region has 14 residues. The germline CDR1 and CDR2 sequences are MNHNS and SASEGT. The CDR3 region has the DNA TGTGCCAGCACTCTAACAGGATTGAACACTGAAGCTTTCTTT. Amino acid sequence: CASTLTGLNTEAFF.

This clonotype appeared many times. The chain uses TRBV9 and TRBJ2-3; TRBD1 matches at 10 bases. V lost 3 bases and J lost 4; bases outside the gene matches: 5. This CDR3 comprises 15 residues. The germline gives CDR1 SGDLS, CDR2 YYNGEE. In DNA, the CDR3 is TGTGCCAGCAGCGGCCGGGACAGGGGCCCAGATACGCAGTATTTT. Amino acids: CASSGRDRGPDTQYF. Variable domain in full (rest from reference TRBV9 and TRBJ2-3): DSGVTQTPKHLITATGQRVTLRCSPRSGDLSVYWYQQSLDQGLQFLIQYYNGEERAKGNILERFSAQQFPDLHSELNLSSLELGDSALYFCASSGRDRGPDTQYFGPGTRLTVL.

This chain links TRBV3-1 with TRBJ1-6, with D unclear. V was trimmed by 1 base and J by 6 bases, leaving 4 bases between them. The germline gives CDR1 LGHDT, CDR2 YNNKEL (reference sequence). The CDR3 is made up of 13 amino acids. The CDR3 region is CASSQGGNSPLHF. DNA of the CDR3: TGTGCCAGCAGCCAAGGGGGTAATTCACCCCTCCACTTT. The complete variable domain, with remaining parts taken from reference TRBV3-1 and TRBJ1-6, reads DTAVSQTPKYLVTQMGNDKSIKCEQNLGHDTMYWYKQDSKKFLKIMFSYNNKELIINETVPNRFSPKSPDKAHLNLHINSLELGDSAVYFCASSQGGNSPLHFGNGTRLTVT.

There are a few counts of this clonotype. The chain joins TRBV3-1 to TRBJ1-1; a weak D match, TRBD1 (5 bases). V lost 4 bases and J lost 4, with 10 bases in between. This CDR3 is built from 13 residues. Germline-derived CDR1 and CDR2 are LGHDT and YNNKEL (reference sequence). The CDR3 DNA is TGTGCCAGCAGCCCAACAGGACGCACTGAAGCTTTCTTT. Translation gives CASSPTGRTEAFF.

This clonotype was seen ten or more times. The gene calls are TRBV6-2 or TRBV6-3 and TRBJ1-2; no reliable D call. Deletions cut 5 bases from V and 3 bases from J, with 10 bases between. From germline, CDR1 is MNHEY and CDR2 SVGEGT. CDR3 size: 13 residues. The CDR3 region has the DNA TGTGCCAGCAGTAAACGACCTTACTATGGCTACACCTTC. This translates into CASSKRPYYGYTF.

This clonotype has a count of ten or more. This chain joins TRBV2 and TRBJ1-2; D unresolved. The CDR3 is 12 amino acids. Germline assignment: CDR1 SNHLY and CDR2 FYNNEI. The V end lost 3 bases, the J end lost 2 bases, and 4 bases lay between the germline ends. Here the CDR3 DNA reads TGTGCCAGCAGTGAGGACAACTATGGCTACACCTTC. Translation: CASSEDNYGYTF.

This clonotype was seen many times. The chain employs TRBV28 and TRBJ1-4, with 7 bases matching TRBD1. The CDR3 loop spans 19 amino acids. V shed 2 bases and J 3 bases; nucleotides not matched to a gene: 15. The germline V gene has CDR1 MDHEN and CDR2 SYDVKM. CDR3 sequence: CASSLVYNRGRAANEKLFF. The CDR3 DNA reads TGTGCCAGCAGTTTAGTCTACAACAGGGGAAGAGCGGCTAATGAAAAACTGTTTTTT.

This clonotype was seen many times. The chain employs TRBV7-9 and TRBJ2-7, with D unresolved. Germline V gene lookup returns CDR1 SEHNR and CDR2 FQNEAQ (reference sequence). This CDR3 is built from 14 residues. Trimming took off 4 bases at V and 1 base at J, with 11 bases between the two ends. The CDR3 nucleotides read TGTGCCAGCAGCTCATCCGGGTCTTCCTACGAGCAGTACTTC. Translation: CASSSSGSSYEQYF.

This clonotype was counted ten times or more. The chain couples TRBV11-2 to TRBJ2-7; 7 bases match TRBD1. The CDR3 totals 14 residues. The V segment lost 8 bases and the J segment 0 bases; nucleotides outside the gene matches: 7. CDR1 is SGHAT, CDR2 FQNNGV, per germline. CDR3 in DNA: TGTGCCAGCGCAGTGGGGACAGCCTCCTACGAGCAGTACTTC. Translation gives CASAVGTASYEQYF.

This clonotype was seen many times. The chain is built from TRBV10-3 and TRBJ1-1; the D gene is possibly TRBD1 (6 bases). CDR3 length: 11 residues. Trimming removed 7 bases from V and 8 bases from J, with 11 bases in between. Germline loops: CDR1 ENHRY, CDR2 SYGVKD. CDR3 loop: CAIKGEGEAFF. In DNA, the CDR3 is TGTGCCATCAAGGGGGAGGGAGAAGCTTTCTTT.

This clonotype has at least ten counts. V gene TRBV6-6 combines with J gene TRBJ2-3; 14 nucleotides line up with TRBD2. The J segment lost 2 bases and the V segment lost 7 bases, leaving 5 bases of the junction unmatched. The CDR3 consists of 16 residues. Germline V CDR1 and CDR2: MNHNY, SVGAGI (reference sequence). The CDR3 coding sequence is TGTGCCAGCACCCGACTAGCGGGGGGGAACACAGATACGCAGTATTTT. Encoded protein: CASTRLAGGNTDTQYF.

This chain links TRBV5-4 with TRBJ2-5; D not certain. V shed 5 bases and J shed 4 bases, with 18 bases lying between them. Germline values: CDR1 SGHNT, CDR2 YYREEE (reference sequence). This CDR3 is 15 amino acids long. The CDR3 loop is CASSPTAPLGETQYF. CDR3 nucleotides: TGTGCCAGCAGTCCTACAGCCCCCTTAGGAGAGACCCAGTACTTC.

V usage is TRBV4-2 and J usage is TRBJ1-3; TRBD1 matches at 7 bases. CDR1 is LGHNA, CDR2 YNFKEQ, per germline. This CDR3 is 16 amino acids long. After removal of 7 bases from V and 0 bases from J, the junction contained 9 bases not matched to a gene. CDR3 DNA: TGTGCCAGCACAGAAAGACAGGGCTTCTCTGGAAACACCATATATTTT. Translated: CASTERQGFSGNTIYF.

The V call is TRBV12-2, the J call TRBJ1-5; the tabulated D call, TRBD1, remains unverified against the DNA. TRBV12-2 is a pseudogene. The CDR3 sequence is 15 residues long. CDR3 sequence: CASRPVTGSNQPQHF. The CDR3, as DNA: TGTGCAAGTCGCCCCGTTACAGGTTCCAATCAGCCCCAGCATTTT.

This clonotype was counted many times. The rearrangement links TRBV20-1 to TRBJ1-2; 10 positions match TRBD1. This CDR3 comprises 15 residues. Germline values: CDR1 DFQATT, CDR2 SNEGSKA (reference sequence). With V trimmed by 1 base and J by 2 bases, 4 bases remained unmatched. CDR3 sequence: CSARVPGQGNYGYTF. CDR3 coding DNA: TGCAGTGCTAGAGTCCCGGGACAGGGGAACTATGGCTACACCTTC.

This clonotype occurred many times. The rearrangement links TRBV7-9 to TRBJ1-1, with a tentative D call TRBD1 (5 bases). Germline CDR1 SEHNR, CDR2 FQNEAQ (reference sequence). This CDR3 has 14 amino acids. V dropped 7 bases and J dropped 4 bases, with 16 bases sitting between them. The CDR3 spells CASTAPQGSTEAFF. Written as DNA, the CDR3 is TGTGCCAGCACCGCCCCCCAGGGATCCACTGAAGCTTTCTTT.

This clonotype was counted only a few times. The rearrangement uses TRBV11-3 and TRBJ2-1; D remains ambiguous. Trimming cost V 5 bases and J 7 bases, with 18 bases left between them. The germline V gene has CDR1 SGHNT and CDR2 YENEEA. CDR3 length: 15 amino acids. CDR3 residues: CASSRRGGAGNEQFF. The CDR3 DNA sequence: TGTGCCAGCAGCCGGCGAGGTGGAGCTGGGAATGAGCAGTTCTTC.

This clonotype was observed many times. The J gene is TRBJ1-3, the V gene TRBV7-9; weak D call: TRBD1 (6 bases). CDR1 SEHNR and CDR2 FQNEAQ come from the germline V gene (reference sequence). The CDR3 loop spans 14 amino acids. V gave up 6 bases and J gave up 2 bases, with 11 bases separating them. CDR3 sequence: CASRQQGAGNTIYF. The CDR3 bases are TGTGCCAGCAGGCAACAGGGCGCTGGAAACACCATATATTTT.

This clonotype has only a few counts. The gene calls are TRBV12-3 or TRBV12-4 and TRBJ1-2; 9 positions match TRBD1. There are 13 residues in the CDR3. After removal of 6 bases from V and 5 bases from J, the junction contained 4 bases not matched to a gene. The CDR3 sequence is CASRGTGWYGYTF. The CDR3 bases are TGTGCCAGCAGAGGGACAGGGTGGTATGGCTACACCTTC.

This clonotype was seen ten or more times. The genes are TRBV28 and TRBJ2-7; TRBD2 aligns across 12 bases. CDR1 and CDR2 (germline): MDHEN, SYDVKM. The V and J ends lost 3 bases and 3 bases, in that order; junction bases with no gene match: 3. The CDR3 totals 15 residues. CDR3 loop: CASSFKLAGGYEQYF. The CDR3 DNA is TGTGCCAGCAGTTTCAAACTAGCGGGGGGCTACGAGCAGTACTTC.

J is TRBJ2-5 and V is TRBV30; TRBD1 matches 7 bases. The V gene end was trimmed by 5 bases and the J gene end by 9 bases; junction bases not matched to a gene: 6. CDR3 size: 11 residues. In germline, CDR1 is GTSNPN, CDR2 SVGIG (reference sequence). CDR3 loop: CAWDSGTAQYF. Written as DNA, the CDR3 is TGTGCCTGGGACTCAGGGACAGCCCAGTACTTC.

The sample holds many counts of this clonotype. The chain links TRBV4-1 to TRBJ1-1; D gene ambiguous. Germline V gene sequence: CDR1 MGHRA, CDR2 YSYEKL. V lost 3 bases and J lost 1, with 0 bases in between. The CDR3 is made up of 11 amino acids. The CDR3 loop is CASSQNTEAFF. In DNA form, the CDR3 reads TGCGCCAGCAGCCAGAACACTGAAGCTTTCTTT.

This chain connects TRBV19 to TRBJ2-7, with D perhaps TRBD1 (5 bases). V was clipped by 6 bases and J by 0 bases, with 12 bases between them. Germline lookup yields CDR1 LNHDA and CDR2 SQIVND (reference sequence). This CDR3 is 14 amino acids long. This chain's CDR3 is CASRQTGSSYEQYF. CDR3 DNA sequence: TGTGCCAGTAGGCAAACAGGTTCCTCCTACGAGCAGTACTTC.

The table lists this clonotype with many counts. This chain uses TRBV5-1 with TRBJ1-5; no clear D. The CDR3 runs 15 residues. V was trimmed by 4 bases and J by 6 bases, leaving 17 bases between them. The germline V gene has CDR1 SGHRS and CDR2 YFSETQ. CDR3 region: CASSPESGLGQPQHF. CDR3 sequence (DNA): TGCGCCAGCAGCCCGGAGTCAGGATTGGGTCAGCCCCAGCATTTT.

This clonotype was seen many times. The V gene is TRBV2, the J gene TRBJ1-2, with D possibly TRBD1 on 5 matching bases. Trimming removed 3 bases from V and 4 bases from J, with 21 bases in between. The length of the CDR3 is 17 residues. The germline V gene encodes CDR1 SNHLY and CDR2 FYNNEI. The CDR3: CASSDLEARQGGYGYTF. DNA of the CDR3: TGTGCCAGCAGTGATTTGGAGGCGCGTCAGGGCGGCTATGGCTACACCTTC.

The rearrangement joins TRBV20-1 to TRBJ1-6; D gene unclear. The CDR3 has 16 residues. Trimming removed 5 bases from V and 10 bases from J, with 24 bases in between. CDR1 is DFQATT and CDR2 is SNEGSKA in the germline V gene (reference sequence). This chain's CDR3 is CSARLREHRRGSPLHF. CDR3 nucleotide sequence: TGCAGTGCTCGCCTCCGGGAGCACCGACGGGGATCACCCCTCCACTTT.

This clonotype was picked up a small number of times. This rearrangement joins TRBV5-4 to TRBJ1-1; unclear D gene. CDR1 and CDR2 from the germline V gene are SGHNT and YYREEE (reference sequence). V lost 0 bases to trimming and J lost 3 bases, with 9 bases between them. The CDR3 covers 14 residues. The CDR3: CASSLAGGHTEAFF. CDR3 bases: TGTGCCAGCAGCTTGGCGGGAGGGCACACTGAAGCTTTCTTT.